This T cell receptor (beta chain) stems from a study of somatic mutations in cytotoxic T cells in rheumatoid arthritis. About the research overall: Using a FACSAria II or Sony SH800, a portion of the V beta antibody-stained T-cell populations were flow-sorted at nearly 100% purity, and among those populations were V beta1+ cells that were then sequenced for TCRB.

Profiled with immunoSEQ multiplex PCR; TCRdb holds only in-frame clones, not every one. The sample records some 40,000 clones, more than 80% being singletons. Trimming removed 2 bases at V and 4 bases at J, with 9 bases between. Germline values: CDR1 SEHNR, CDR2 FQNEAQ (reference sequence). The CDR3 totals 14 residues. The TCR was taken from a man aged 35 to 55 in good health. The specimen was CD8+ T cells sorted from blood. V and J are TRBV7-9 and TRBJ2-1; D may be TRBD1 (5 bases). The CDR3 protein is CASSLSGWYNEQFF. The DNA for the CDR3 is TGTGCCAGCAGCTTATCAGGGTGGTACAATGAGCAGTTCTTC.